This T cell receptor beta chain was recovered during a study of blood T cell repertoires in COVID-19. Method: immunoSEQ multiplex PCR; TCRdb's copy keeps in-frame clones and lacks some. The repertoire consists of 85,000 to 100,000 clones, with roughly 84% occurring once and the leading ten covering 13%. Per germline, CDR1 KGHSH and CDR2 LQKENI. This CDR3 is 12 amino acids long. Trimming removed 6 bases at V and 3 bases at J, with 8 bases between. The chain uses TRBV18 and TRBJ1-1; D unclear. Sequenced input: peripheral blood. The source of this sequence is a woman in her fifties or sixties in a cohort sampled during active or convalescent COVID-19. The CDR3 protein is CASSSGDTEAFF. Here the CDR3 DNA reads TGTGCCAGCTCTTCCGGGGACACTGAAGCTTTCTTT.